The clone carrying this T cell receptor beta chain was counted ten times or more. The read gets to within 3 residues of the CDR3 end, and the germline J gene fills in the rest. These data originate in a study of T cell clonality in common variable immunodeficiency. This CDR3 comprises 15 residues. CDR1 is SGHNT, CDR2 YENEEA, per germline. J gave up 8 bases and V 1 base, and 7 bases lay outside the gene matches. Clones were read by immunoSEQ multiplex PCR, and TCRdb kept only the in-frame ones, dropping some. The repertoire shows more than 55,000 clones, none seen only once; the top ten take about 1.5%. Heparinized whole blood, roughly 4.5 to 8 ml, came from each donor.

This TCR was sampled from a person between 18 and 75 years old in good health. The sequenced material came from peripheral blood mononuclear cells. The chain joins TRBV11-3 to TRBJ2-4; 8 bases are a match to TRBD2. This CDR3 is CASSLAEAGGDIQYF. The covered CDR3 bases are TGTGCCAGCAGCTTAGCTGAGGCGGGAGGCGACATT. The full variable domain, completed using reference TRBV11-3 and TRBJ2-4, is EAGVVQSPRYKIIEKKQPVAFWCNPISGHNTLYWYLQNLGQGPELLIRYENEEAVDDSQLPKDRFSAERLKGVDSTLKIQPAELGDSAVYLCASSLAEAGGDIQYFGAGTRLSVL.